This T cell receptor (beta chain) was sequenced during a study of T cells in Graves' hyperthyroidism and ophthalmopathy. What was amplified from RNA transcripts were TCR beta CDR3 regions. Carried out on the TCR CDR3, a first-round RT-PCR used the HTBI primer set. TCRdb redid the calling of the multiplex PCR reads with MiXCR, one entry per CDR3 protein. The table includes 550,000 to 800,000 distinct CDR3 sequences, 16% detected once. J was trimmed by 2 bases and V by 4 bases; bases with no gene match: 7. This CDR3 is built from 15 residues. Overall study findings and caveats: Ophthalmopathy got predicted by the model a median approximately six months before its onset. Blood also held most thyroid clonotypes expanded beyond 0.001.

The hyperthyroidism was newly diagnosed and had lasted under 2 months; the patients were aged 18 to 65. A 10 ml volume of fresh peripheral blood provided the PBMCs. This clonotype has just a few counts. Its antigen is as yet unknown. The clonotype comes from a man between 18 and 35 years old with Graves' hyperthyroidism. The sequencing sample was made of blood. The genes are TRBV12-3 or TRBV12-4 and TRBJ2-7; 8 bases are shared with TRBD1. The CDR3 DNA reads TGTGCCAGCAGTTGGGGGACAGGAGAAACCTACGAGCAGTACTTC. Its protein is CASSWGTGETYEQYF.